Listed below are T cell receptor beta chains from one sample, sequenced in a study of vaccination and CD4 T cells after COVID-19. Which antigens these TCRs recognize remains unknown. From the PCR reads, TCRdb called clonotypes with MiXCR, one entry per CDR3 protein. The table lists approximately 23,000 distinct CDR3 sequences, 40% to 55% of them singletons. The material was CD4+ T cells from blood, cultured in vitro, obtained before SARS-CoV-2 vaccination. These receptors all stem from a human donor who received a COVID-19 vaccine. Each CDR3 is given with its conserved first and last residue. The D gene is left open where the match is weak. Not every row has a clone size; where given, it reads once, few, many or a size class.

clone size | D gene | J gene | V gene | CDR3 DNA | CDR3 protein
few | - | TRBJ1-6 | TRBV20-1 | TGCAGTGCTAGCCGAACTACCAGGGAGCGGGCTTCACCCCTCCACTTT | CSASRTTRERASPLHF
- | - | TRBJ1-6 | TRBV5-4 | TGTGCCAGCAGCTTGGTCCAGATCGGTTCACCCCTCCACTTT | CASSLVQIGSPLHF
once | TRBD2 | TRBJ2-2 | TRBV11-3 | TGTGCCAGCAGCCCCGGGACTAGTTTTCCCGGGGAGCTGTTTTTT | CASSPGTSFPGELFF
- | TRBD2 | TRBJ2-3 | TRBV5-4 | TGTGCCAGCAGTCCTAGCGGGGGCAGCACAGATACGCAGTATTTT | CASSPSGGSTDTQYF
large | TRBD1 | TRBJ1-5 | TRBV6-1 | TGTGCCAGCACCGGGACAGGGTATCAGCCCCAGCATTTT | CASTGTGYQPQHF
- | TRBD1 | TRBJ1-5 | TRBV4-2 | TGTGCCAGCAGCCAAAGACAGGGCGTTCAGCCCCAGCATTTT | CASSQRQGVQPQHF
few | TRBD1 | TRBJ1-2 | TRBV2 | TGTGCCAGCAGCCGGGGACAGGGGGAAGGAGGCTACACCTTC | CASSRGQGEGGYTF
- | TRBD2 | TRBJ2-7 | TRBV20-1 | TGCAGTGCTAGCCTCTCCCCCGGGACTAGCGGGGATTTCACCTACGAGCAGTACTTC | CSASLSPGTSGDFTYEQYF
few | TRBD1 | TRBJ1-2 | TRBV12-3/TRBV12-4 | TGTGCCAGCAGTTTATCCCACAGGGGGCTTTATGGCTACACCTTC | CASSLSHRGLYGYTF
- | TRBD2 | TRBJ2-3 | TRBV10-1 | TGCGCCAGCAGCATAACTAGCGGGGGCACAGATACGCAGTATTTT | CASSITSGGTDTQYF
- | - | TRBJ2-3 | TRBV6-1 | TGTGCCAGTGGACTCCCAGGCACAGATACGCAGTATTTT | CASGLPGTDTQYF
few | TRBD1 | TRBJ1-6 | TRBV11-2 | TGTGCCAGCAGCTTAGGGACAGGGGGTGTCTCCTATAATTCACCCCTCCACTTT | CASSLGTGGVSYNSPLHF
once | - | TRBJ2-1 | TRBV19 | TGTGCCAGTAGTATTCAGATTAACAGTGAGCAGTTCTTC | CASSIQINSEQFF
- | - | TRBJ1-1 | TRBV6-5 | TGTGCCAGCGGTTACGGGGGAGGGGCTGAAGCTTTCTTT | CASGYGGGAEAFF
- | - | TRBJ1-1 | TRBV12-3/TRBV12-4 | TGTGCCAGCAGTTTAGCAGGGGTGAACACTGAAGCTTTCTTT | CASSLAGVNTEAFF
- | - | TRBJ1-5 | TRBV5-4 | TGTGCCAGCAGCCCCGGGGGGCCCGATCAGCCCCAGCATTTT | CASSPGGPDQPQHF
- | TRBD1 | TRBJ1-1 | TRBV7-9 | TGTGCCAGCAGCTTTTGGACAGGGAGCATTTATCTCCCCATGAACACTGAAGCTTTCTTT | CASSFWTGSIYLPMNTEAFF
few | - | TRBJ2-7 | TRBV5-1 | TGCGCCAGCAGCCTCCTGATGGGGGGATCCTACGAGCAGTACTTC | CASSLLMGGSYEQYF